This entry is about one T cell receptor (beta chain). TCRdb's table, derived via immunoSEQ multiplex PCR, lists solely in-frame clones and lacks some. The data show about 110,000 clones, with roughly 83% seen just once and approximately 0.75% held by the top ten. The record originates from a study of blood T cell repertoires in COVID-19. The sequence was obtained from a woman in her sixties or seventies with acute or convalescent COVID-19. Sequenced sample: peripheral blood.

As DNA, the CDR3 is TGTGCCAGCAGTCCTCTTGCAGGGAACTATGGCTACACCTTC. This encodes CASSPLAGNYGYTF. The chain has TRBV28 and TRBJ1-2; the D gene is possibly TRBD1 (5 bases). Germline CDR1 and CDR2: MDHEN and SYDVKM. The CDR3 spans 14 residues. V shed 5 bases and J shed 2 bases, with 12 bases lying between them.